A selection of T cell receptor beta chains follows, all from one sample in a study of cytotoxic CD8 clonotypes in ibrutinib-treated CLL. Repertoires were generated with immunoSEQ multiplex PCR, while TCRdb's copy carries only in-frame clones and drops some. The data contain some 200,000 clones, about 72% of them singletons. The sample in question was PBMCs, obtained after 24 months of ibrutinib treatment. The origin of the receptors is a human donor with chronic lymphocytic leukemia. The CDR3 runs from the conserved cysteine through the conserved F or W. A D gene is named only where the DNA matches it firmly. The size entry is marked missing in some rows and otherwise reads once, few, many or a size class.

NA	few	TRBV6-6	TRBJ1-5	CASSTWGRGNQPQHF	TGTGCCAGCAGTACCTGGGGGCGCGGCAATCAGCCCCAGCATTTT
TRBD1	NA	TRBV27	TRBJ1-2	CASSSHPRTGSIYGYTF	TGTGCCAGCAGTTCTCACCCCCGGACAGGGTCGATCTATGGCTACACCTTC
NA	NA	TRBV7-2	TRBJ1-5	CASSEYDQPQHF	TGTGCCAGCAGCGAGTACGATCAGCCCCAGCATTTT
NA	NA	TRBV19	TRBJ1-5	CASSNPETGWSNQPQHF	TGTGCCAGTAGTAACCCAGAGACAGGATGGAGCAATCAGCCCCAGCATTTT
NA	NA	TRBV19	TRBJ1-2	CASSMADSGYTF	TGTGCCAGTAGTATGGCGGACTCTGGCTACACCTTC
NA	NA	TRBV29-1	TRBJ2-7	CSVGSGDQDEQYF	TGCAGCGTTGGATCCGGGGACCAAGACGAGCAGTACTTC
NA	NA	TRBV7-2	TRBJ2-1	CASSLVPSSDNEQFF	TGTGCCAGCAGCTTAGTCCCTAGTTCCGACAATGAGCAGTTCTTC
NA	NA	TRBV6-4	TRBJ2-7	CASSDGAGRAHEQYF	TGTGCCAGCAGTGACGGCGCAGGCCGGGCCCACGAGCAGTACTTC
NA	NA	TRBV28	TRBJ2-6	CASRGGTGANVLTF	TGTGCCAGCAGAGGAGGAACTGGGGCCAACGTCCTGACTTTC
NA	NA	TRBV2	TRBJ2-7	CASREMTTAAYEQYF	TGTGCCAGCAGGGAAATGACTACAGCGGCCTACGAGCAGTACTTC
NA	NA	TRBV6-4	TRBJ2-3	CASSDTPDSTDTQYF	TGTGCCAGCAGTGACACGCCAGACAGCACAGATACGCAGTATTTT
TRBD2	NA	TRBV5-1	TRBJ2-7	CASSPGTSGSLSYEQYF	TGCGCCAGCAGCCCTGGGACTAGCGGGAGCCTCTCCTACGAGCAGTACTTC
TRBD2	few	TRBV7-2	TRBJ2-7	CASSLIGWASGGYEQYF	TGTGCCAGCAGCTTAATAGGATGGGCTAGCGGGGGATACGAGCAGTACTTC
NA	NA	TRBV4-1	TRBJ2-7	CASSHPDIPYEQYF	TGCGCCAGCAGCCACCCGGACATTCCCTACGAGCAGTACTTC
NA	NA	TRBV19	TRBJ2-7	CASSITGKSSYEQYF	TGTGCCAGTAGTATTACAGGGAAGAGCTCCTACGAGCAGTACTTC
TRBD2	NA	TRBV5-6	TRBJ2-5	CASSPGLAGQETQYF	TGTGCCAGCAGCCCTGGACTAGCGGGACAAGAGACCCAGTACTTC
NA	NA	TRBV27	TRBJ2-1	CASSLYNEQFF	TGTGCCAGCAGTCTTTACAATGAGCAGTTCTTC
TRBD2	NA	TRBV27	TRBJ2-1	CASTNGLAGYNEQFF	TGTGCCAGCACCAATGGACTAGCGGGCTACAATGAGCAGTTCTTC
TRBD2	NA	TRBV5-1	TRBJ2-1	CASSLTSGSWNEQFF	TGCGCCAGCAGCCTGACTAGCGGGAGTTGGAATGAGCAGTTCTTC
TRBD1	NA	TRBV5-1	TRBJ1-1	CASSSGTGGTEAFF	TGCGCCAGCAGCTCAGGGACAGGGGGCACTGAAGCTTTCTTT
NA	NA	TRBV19	TRBJ2-5	CASSIVGGETQYF	TGTGCCAGTAGTATAGTTGGGGGAGAGACCCAGTACTTC
TRBD1	NA	TRBV6-7	TRBJ2-2	CASRNGTGNTGELFF	TGTGCCAGCCGAAACGGGACAGGGAACACCGGGGAGCTGTTTTTT
NA	NA	TRBV28	TRBJ1-3	CASSRGNTIYF	TGTGCCAGCAGCCGTGGAAACACCATATATTTT
NA	NA	TRBV19	TRBJ2-5	CASSPPGRKETQYF	TGTGCCAGTAGTCCCCCGGGACGGAAAGAGACCCAGTACTTC
NA	few	TRBV27	TRBJ1-4	CASSYVGEKLFF	TGTGCCAGCAGTTACGTAGGCGAAAAACTGTTTTTT
NA	NA	TRBV2	TRBJ2-1	CASSDGERLNNEQFF	TGTGCCAGCAGTGATGGTGAGCGGCTAAACAATGAGCAGTTCTTC
NA	NA	TRBV2	TRBJ2-2	CASSGEVVAGELFF	TGTGCCAGCAGTGGGGAGGTCGTCGCCGGGGAGCTGTTTTTT
NA	NA	TRBV5-1	TRBJ1-1	CASSLASLTENTEAFF	TGCGCCAGCAGCTTGGCAAGTTTGACAGAGAACACTGAAGCTTTCTTT
NA	few	TRBV9	TRBJ1-1	CASSVDGGNTEAFF	TGTGCCAGCAGCGTAGACGGGGGGAACACTGAAGCTTTCTTT
TRBD2	NA	TRBV7-6	TRBJ2-1	CASSLDSGGREQFF	TGTGCCAGCAGCTTAGATAGCGGCGGGAGGGAGCAGTTCTTC
NA	NA	TRBV4-3	TRBJ2-1	CASSQDWGEQFF	TGCGCCAGCAGCCAAGATTGGGGTGAGCAGTTCTTC
NA	NA	TRBV10-3	TRBJ1-2	CAISESVGQPNYGYTF	TGTGCCATCAGTGAGTCCGTCGGACAGCCTAACTATGGCTACACCTTC
NA	NA	TRBV4-1	TRBJ1-2	CASSQARGGYGYTF	TGCGCCAGCAGCCAAGCCCGGGGAGGCTATGGCTACACCTTC
NA	NA	TRBV5-6	TRBJ2-1	CASSLVQGEQFF	TGTGCCAGCAGCTTGGTTCAGGGAGAGCAGTTCTTC
TRBD1	NA	TRBV28	TRBJ1-2	CASSLGRTGGALTTGMSYTF	TGTGCCAGCAGTTTGGGGCGGACAGGGGGGGCCCTAACGACTGGAATGAGCTACACCTTC
NA	NA	TRBV18	TRBJ1-1	CASHGGVTEAFF	TGTGCCAGCCACGGGGGTGTCACTGAAGCTTTCTTT
NA	NA	TRBV30	TRBJ2-5	CAWKPGVETQYF	TGTGCCTGGAAACCGGGGGTAGAGACCCAGTACTTC
TRBD1	NA	TRBV4-1	TRBJ2-5	CASSQEDRGGTQYF	TGCGCCAGCAGCCAAGAGGACAGGGGGGGGACCCAGTACTTC
NA	once	TRBV6-5	TRBJ1-6	CASSYSGSQPNSPLHF	TGTGCCAGCAGTTACTCTGGCAGCCAGCCAAATTCACCCCTCCACTTT
TRBD1	NA	TRBV11-3	TRBJ2-7	CASSSGQGNERYF	TGTGCCAGCAGCTCCGGACAGGGCAACGAGCGGTACTTC
NA	NA	TRBV29-1	TRBJ1-2	CSVIPESYGYTF	TGCAGCGTAATCCCAGAATCATATGGCTACACCTTC